This TCR beta chain was recorded in a study of blood T cell repertoires in COVID-19. Overall study: From the United States, Italy and Spain came samples of acute and convalescent COVID-19. T cells, B-cell-depleted T cells, or PBMCs provided the cDNA or gDNA that served as material.

Unmatched junction bases numbered 9, after V lost 4 bases and J lost 5 bases. This CDR3 comprises 18 residues. Germline V gene lookup returns CDR1 MNHNS and CDR2 SASEGT. Original methodology: Estimates of nucleated cell counts were drawn from the amplification of reference gene primers. Measured with immunoSEQ multiplex PCR; TCRdb has only the in-frame clones, and not every one. V, J and clone size reflect that table, while D and trimming were determined from the DNA. The sample records around 200,000 clones, 84% being singletons. This clone has a handful of counts. Material for sequencing was peripheral blood. The V and J genes are TRBV6-1 and TRBJ2-2; 14 positions agree with TRBD2. The TCR originated in a woman of 80 years or more with active or convalescent COVID-19. The CDR3 sequence: CASSVRLAGGPVTGELFF. CDR3 sequence (DNA): TGTGCCAGCAGTGTCAGACTAGCGGGAGGGCCGGTAACCGGGGAGCTGTTTTTT.